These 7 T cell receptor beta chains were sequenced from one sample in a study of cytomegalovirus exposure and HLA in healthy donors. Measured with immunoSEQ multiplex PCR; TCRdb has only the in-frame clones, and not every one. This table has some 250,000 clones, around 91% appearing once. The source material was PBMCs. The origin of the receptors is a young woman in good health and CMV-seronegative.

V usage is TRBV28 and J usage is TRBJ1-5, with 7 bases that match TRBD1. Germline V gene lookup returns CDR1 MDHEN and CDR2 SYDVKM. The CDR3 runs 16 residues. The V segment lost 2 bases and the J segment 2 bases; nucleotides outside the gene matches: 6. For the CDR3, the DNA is TGTGCCAGCAGTTTAGGAGGGACAGTGGGCAATCAGCCCCAGCATTTT. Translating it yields CASSLGGTVGNQPQHF. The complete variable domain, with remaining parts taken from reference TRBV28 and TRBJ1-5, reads DVKVTQSSRYLVKRTGEKVFLECVQDMDHENMFWYRQDPGLGLRLIYFSYDVKMKEKGDIPEGYSVSREKKERFSLILESASTNQTSMYLCASSLGGTVGNQPQHFGDGTRLSIL.

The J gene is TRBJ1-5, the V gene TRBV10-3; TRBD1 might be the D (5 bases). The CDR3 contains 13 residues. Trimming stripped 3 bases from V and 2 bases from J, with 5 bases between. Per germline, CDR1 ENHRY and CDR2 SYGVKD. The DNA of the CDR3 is TGTGCCATCAGTGAAGGGGGCAATCAGCCCCAGCATTTT. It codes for CAISEGGNQPQHF.

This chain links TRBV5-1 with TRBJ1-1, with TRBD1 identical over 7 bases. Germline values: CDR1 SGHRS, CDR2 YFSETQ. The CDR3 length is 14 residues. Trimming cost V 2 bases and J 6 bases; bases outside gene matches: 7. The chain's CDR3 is CASSFQGRGAEAFF. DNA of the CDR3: TGCGCCAGCAGCTTCCAGGGCAGGGGGGCTGAAGCTTTCTTT.

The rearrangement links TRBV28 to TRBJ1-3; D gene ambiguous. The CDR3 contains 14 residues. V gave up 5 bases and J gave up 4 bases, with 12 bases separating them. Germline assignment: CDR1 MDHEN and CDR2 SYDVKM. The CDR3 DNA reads TGTGCCAGCAGTCCGTATGTCGAGGGAAACACCATATATTTT. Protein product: CASSPYVEGNTIYF. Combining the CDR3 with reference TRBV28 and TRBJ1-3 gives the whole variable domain DVKVTQSSRYLVKRTGEKVFLECVQDMDHENMFWYRQDPGLGLRLIYFSYDVKMKEKGDIPEGYSVSREKKERFSLILESASTNQTSMYLCASSPYVEGNTIYFGEGSWLTVV.

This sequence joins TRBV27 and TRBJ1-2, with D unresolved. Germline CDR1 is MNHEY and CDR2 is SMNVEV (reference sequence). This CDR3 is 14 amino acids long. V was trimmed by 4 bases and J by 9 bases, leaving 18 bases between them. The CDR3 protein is CASSSPAAPTRYTF. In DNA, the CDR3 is TGTGCCAGCAGTTCCCCAGCGGCTCCGACTCGCTACACCTTC.

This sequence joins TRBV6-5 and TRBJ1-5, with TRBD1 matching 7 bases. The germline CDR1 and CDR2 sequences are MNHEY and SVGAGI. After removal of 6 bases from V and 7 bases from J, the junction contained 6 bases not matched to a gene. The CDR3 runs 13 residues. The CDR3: CASRQGSGQPQHF. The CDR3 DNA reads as TGTGCCAGCAGACAGGGGTCGGGGCAGCCCCAGCATTTT.

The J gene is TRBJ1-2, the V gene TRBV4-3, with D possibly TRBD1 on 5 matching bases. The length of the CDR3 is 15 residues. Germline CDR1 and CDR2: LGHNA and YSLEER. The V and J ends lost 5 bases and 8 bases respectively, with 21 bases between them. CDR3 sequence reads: CASSSLNRARGGYTF. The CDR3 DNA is TGCGCCAGCAGCTCATTGAACCGGGCCCGGGGGGGCTACACCTTC.